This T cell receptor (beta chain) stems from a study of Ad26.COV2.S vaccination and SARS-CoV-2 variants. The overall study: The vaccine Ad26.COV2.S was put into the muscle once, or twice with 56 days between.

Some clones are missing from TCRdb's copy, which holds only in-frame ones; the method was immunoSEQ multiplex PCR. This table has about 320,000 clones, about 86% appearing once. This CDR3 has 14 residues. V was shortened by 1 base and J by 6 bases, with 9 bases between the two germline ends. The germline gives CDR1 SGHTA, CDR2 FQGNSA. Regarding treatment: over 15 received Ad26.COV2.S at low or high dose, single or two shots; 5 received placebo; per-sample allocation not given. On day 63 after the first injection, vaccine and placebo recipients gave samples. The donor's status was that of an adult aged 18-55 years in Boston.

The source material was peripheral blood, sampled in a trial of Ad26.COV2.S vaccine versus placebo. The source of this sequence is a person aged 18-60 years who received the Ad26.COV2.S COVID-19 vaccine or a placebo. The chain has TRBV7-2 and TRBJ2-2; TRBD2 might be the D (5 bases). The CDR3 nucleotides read TGTGCCAGCAGCTTAGACCCGGGGTCCGGGGAGCTGTTTTTT. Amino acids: CASSLDPGSGELFF.